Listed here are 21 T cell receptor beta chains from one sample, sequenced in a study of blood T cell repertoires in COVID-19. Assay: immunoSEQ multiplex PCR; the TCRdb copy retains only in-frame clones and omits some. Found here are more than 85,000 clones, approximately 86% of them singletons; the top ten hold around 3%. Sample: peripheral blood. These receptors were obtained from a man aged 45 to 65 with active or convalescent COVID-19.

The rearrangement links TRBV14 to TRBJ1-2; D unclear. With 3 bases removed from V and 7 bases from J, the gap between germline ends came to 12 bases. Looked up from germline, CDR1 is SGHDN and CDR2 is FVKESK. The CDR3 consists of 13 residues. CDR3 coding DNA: TGTGCCAGCAGCCAGGAGCTTCAGAGTGGCTACACCTTC. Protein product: CASSQELQSGYTF.

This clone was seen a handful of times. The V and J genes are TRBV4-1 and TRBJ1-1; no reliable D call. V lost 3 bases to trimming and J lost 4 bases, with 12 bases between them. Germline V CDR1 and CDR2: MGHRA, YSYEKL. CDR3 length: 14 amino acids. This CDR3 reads CASSHHEGGTEAFF. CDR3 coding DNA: TGCGCCAGCAGCCATCACGAGGGAGGCACTGAAGCTTTCTTT.

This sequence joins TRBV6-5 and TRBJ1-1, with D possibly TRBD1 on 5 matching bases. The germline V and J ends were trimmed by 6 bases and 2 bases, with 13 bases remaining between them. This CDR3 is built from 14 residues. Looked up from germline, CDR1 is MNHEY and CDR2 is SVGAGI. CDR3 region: CASRLQGFNTEAFF. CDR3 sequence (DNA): TGTGCCAGCAGACTCCAGGGTTTCAACACTGAAGCTTTCTTT.

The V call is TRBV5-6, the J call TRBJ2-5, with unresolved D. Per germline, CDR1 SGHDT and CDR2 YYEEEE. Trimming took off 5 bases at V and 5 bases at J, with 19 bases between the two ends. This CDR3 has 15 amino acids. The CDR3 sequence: CASSYRSGFGETQYF. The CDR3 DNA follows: TGTGCCAGCAGTTATCGGTCGGGTTTTGGGGAGACCCAGTACTTC. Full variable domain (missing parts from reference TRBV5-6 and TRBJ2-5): DAGVTQSPTHLIKTRGQQVTLRCSPKSGHDTVSWYQQALGQGPQFIFQYYEEEERQRGNFPDRFSGHQFPNYSSELNVNALLLGDSALYLCASSYRSGFGETQYFGPGTRLLVL.

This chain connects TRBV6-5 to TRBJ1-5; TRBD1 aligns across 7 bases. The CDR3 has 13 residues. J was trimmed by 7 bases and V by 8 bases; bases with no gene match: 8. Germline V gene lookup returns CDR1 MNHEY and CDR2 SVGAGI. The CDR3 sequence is CASGKQGSQPQHF. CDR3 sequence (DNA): TGTGCCAGCGGAAAACAGGGGAGCCAGCCCCAGCATTTT.

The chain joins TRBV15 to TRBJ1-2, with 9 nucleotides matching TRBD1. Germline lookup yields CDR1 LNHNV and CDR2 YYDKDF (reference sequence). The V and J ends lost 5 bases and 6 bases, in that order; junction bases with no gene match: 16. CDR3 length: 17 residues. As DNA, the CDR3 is TGTGCCACCAGCCTATATGGTCCGGGACAGGGAATTCATGGCTACACCTTC. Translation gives CATSLYGPGQGIHGYTF.

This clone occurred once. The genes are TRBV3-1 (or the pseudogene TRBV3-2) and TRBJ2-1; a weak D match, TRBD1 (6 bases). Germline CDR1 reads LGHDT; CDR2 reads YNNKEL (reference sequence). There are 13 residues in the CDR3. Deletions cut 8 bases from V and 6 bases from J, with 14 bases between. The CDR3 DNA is TGTGCCAGCCATAAAATAGGGGGCAATGAGCAGTTCTTC. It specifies CASHKIGGNEQFF.

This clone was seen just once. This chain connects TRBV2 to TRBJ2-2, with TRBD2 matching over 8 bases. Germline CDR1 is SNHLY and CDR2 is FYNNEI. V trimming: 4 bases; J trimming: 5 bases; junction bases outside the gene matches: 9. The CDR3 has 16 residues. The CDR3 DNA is TGTGCCAGCAGTGGGACCGGGGGGGCGGTGACCGGGGAGCTGTTTTTT. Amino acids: CASSGTGGAVTGELFF.

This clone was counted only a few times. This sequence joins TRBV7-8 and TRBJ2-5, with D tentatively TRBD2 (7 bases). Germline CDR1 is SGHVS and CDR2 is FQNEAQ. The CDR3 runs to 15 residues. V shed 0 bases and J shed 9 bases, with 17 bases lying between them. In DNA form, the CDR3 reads TGTGCCAGCAGCTTAGCGGCCGGGGGGCACGTCCCCCAGTACTTC. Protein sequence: CASSLAAGGHVPQYF. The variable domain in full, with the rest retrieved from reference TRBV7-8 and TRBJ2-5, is GAGVSQSPRYKVAKRGQDVALRCDPISGHVSLFWYQQALGQGPEFLTYFQNEAQLDKSGLPSDRFFAERPEGSVSTLKIQRTQQEDSAVYLCASSLAAGGHVPQYFGPGTRLLVL.

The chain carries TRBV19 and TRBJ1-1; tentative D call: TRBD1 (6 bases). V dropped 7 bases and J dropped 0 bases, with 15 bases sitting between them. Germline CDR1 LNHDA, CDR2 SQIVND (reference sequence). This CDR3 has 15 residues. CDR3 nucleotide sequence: TGTGCCAGTAACCGACAGGCTACTTTGAACACTGAAGCTTTCTTT. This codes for CASNRQATLNTEAFF. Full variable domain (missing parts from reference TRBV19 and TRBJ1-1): DGGITQSPKYLFRKEGQNVTLSCEQNLNHDAMYWYRQDPGQGLRLIYYSQIVNDFQKGDIAEGYSVSREKKESFPLTVTSAQKNPTAFYLCASNRQATLNTEAFFGQGTRLTVV.

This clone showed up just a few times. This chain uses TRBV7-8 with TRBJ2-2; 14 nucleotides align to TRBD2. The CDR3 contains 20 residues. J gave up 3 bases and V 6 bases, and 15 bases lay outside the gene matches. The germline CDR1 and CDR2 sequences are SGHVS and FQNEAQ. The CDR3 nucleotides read TGTGCCAGCAGATTGCCGGGAGGACTAGCGGGGGGCTCACACACCGGGGAGCTGTTTTTT. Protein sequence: CASRLPGGLAGGSHTGELFF.

This chain's CDR3 is CASSSPGTASDTQYF. CDR3 DNA: TGTGCCAGCAGTTCCCCCGGGACAGCCAGCGATACGCAGTATTTT. The chain couples TRBV28 to TRBJ2-3, with 7 bases matching TRBD1. CDR3 length: 15 amino acids. V lost 4 bases to trimming and J lost 6 bases; unmatched junction nucleotides: 10. The germline gives CDR1 MDHEN, CDR2 SYDVKM.

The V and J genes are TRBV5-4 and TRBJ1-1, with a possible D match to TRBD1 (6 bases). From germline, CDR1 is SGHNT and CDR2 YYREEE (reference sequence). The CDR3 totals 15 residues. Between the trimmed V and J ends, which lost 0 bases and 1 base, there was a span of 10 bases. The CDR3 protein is CASSLGQGRNTEAFF. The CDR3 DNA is TGTGCCAGCAGCTTGGGGCAGGGGCGGAACACTGAAGCTTTCTTT.

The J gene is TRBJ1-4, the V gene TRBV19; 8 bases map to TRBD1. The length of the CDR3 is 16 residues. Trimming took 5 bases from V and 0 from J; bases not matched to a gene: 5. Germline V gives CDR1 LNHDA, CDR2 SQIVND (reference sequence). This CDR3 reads CASSATGAATNEKLFF. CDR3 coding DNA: TGTGCCAGTAGTGCGACAGGGGCGGCAACTAATGAAAAACTGTTTTTT.

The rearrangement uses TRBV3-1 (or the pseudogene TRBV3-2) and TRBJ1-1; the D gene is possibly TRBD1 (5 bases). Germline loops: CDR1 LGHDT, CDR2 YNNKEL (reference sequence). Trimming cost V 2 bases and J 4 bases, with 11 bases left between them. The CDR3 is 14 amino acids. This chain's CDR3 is CASSQPLGGTEAFF. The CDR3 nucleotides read TGTGCCAGCAGCCAACCGCTGGGGGGCACTGAAGCTTTCTTT.

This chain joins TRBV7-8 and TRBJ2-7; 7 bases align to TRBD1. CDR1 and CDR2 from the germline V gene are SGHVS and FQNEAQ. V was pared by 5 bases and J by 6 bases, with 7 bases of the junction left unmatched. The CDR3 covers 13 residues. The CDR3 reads CASSLPDRSEQYV. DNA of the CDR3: TGTGCCAGCAGCCTACCGGACAGGTCCGAGCAGTACGTC.

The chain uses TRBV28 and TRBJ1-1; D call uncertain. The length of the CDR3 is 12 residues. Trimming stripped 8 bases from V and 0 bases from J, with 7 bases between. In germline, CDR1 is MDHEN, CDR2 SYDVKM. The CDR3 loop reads CASADMNTEAFF. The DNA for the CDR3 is TGTGCCAGCGCTGACATGAACACTGAAGCTTTCTTT.

For the CDR3, the DNA is TGTGCCAGCAGCCAACAGGGCTATAGCAATCAGCCCCAGCATTTT. Protein product: CASSQQGYSNQPQHF. The chain combines TRBV6-5 with TRBJ1-5; D is possibly TRBD1 (6 bases). The CDR3 runs 15 residues. Germline lookup yields CDR1 MNHEY and CDR2 SVGAGI. The V end lost 6 bases, the J end lost 0 bases, and 12 bases lay between the germline ends.

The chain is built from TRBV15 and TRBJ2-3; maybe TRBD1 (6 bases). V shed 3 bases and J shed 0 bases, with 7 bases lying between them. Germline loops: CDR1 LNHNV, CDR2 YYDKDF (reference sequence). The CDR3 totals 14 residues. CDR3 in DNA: TGTGCCACCAGCAGCGGACAGAGCACAGATACGCAGTATTTT. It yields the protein CATSSGQSTDTQYF.

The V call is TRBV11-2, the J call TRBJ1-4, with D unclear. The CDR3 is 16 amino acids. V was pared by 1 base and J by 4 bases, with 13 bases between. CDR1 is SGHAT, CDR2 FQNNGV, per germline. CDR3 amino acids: CASSLVYSSDNEKLFF. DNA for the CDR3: TGTGCCAGCAGCTTAGTGTATAGTTCTGATAATGAAAAACTGTTTTTT.

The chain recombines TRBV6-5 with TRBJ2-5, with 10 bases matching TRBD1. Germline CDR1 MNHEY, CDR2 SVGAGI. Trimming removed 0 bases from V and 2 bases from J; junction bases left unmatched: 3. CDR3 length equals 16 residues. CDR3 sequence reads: CASSYSPGQGQETQYF. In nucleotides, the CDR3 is TGTGCCAGCAGTTACTCTCCGGGACAGGGGCAAGAGACCCAGTACTTC.